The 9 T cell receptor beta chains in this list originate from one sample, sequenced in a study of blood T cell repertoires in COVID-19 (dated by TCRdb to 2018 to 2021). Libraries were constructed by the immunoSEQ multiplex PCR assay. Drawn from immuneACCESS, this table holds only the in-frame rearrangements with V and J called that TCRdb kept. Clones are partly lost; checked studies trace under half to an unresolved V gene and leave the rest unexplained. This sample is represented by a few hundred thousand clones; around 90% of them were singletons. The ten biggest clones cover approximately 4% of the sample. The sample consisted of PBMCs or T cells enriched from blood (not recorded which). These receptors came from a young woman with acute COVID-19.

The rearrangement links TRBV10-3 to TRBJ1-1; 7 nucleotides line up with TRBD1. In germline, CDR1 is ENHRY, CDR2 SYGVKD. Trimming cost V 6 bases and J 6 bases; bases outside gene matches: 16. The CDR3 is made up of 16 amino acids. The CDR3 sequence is CAIRTGSPDRGPEAFF. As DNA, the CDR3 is TGTGCCATCAGGACAGGGTCCCCTGATCGAGGCCCTGAAGCTTTCTTT.

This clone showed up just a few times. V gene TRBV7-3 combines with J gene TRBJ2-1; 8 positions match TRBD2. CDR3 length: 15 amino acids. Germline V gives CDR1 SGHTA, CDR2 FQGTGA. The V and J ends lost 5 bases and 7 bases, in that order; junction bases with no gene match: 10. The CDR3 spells CASSPRAGAPNEQFF. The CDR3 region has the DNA TGTGCCAGCAGCCCAAGAGCGGGAGCCCCGAATGAGCAGTTCTTC.

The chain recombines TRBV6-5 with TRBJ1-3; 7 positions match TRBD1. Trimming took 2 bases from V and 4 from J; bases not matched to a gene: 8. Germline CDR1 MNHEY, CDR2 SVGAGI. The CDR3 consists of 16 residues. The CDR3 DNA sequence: TGTGCCAGCAGTTACCACTCAGGGGGAATGGGAAACACCATATATTTT. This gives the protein CASSYHSGGMGNTIYF.

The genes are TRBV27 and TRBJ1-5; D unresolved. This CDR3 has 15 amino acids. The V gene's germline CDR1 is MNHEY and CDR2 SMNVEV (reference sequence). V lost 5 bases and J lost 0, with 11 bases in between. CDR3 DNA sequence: TGTGCCAGCAGTCTTTTTGTCGGTAGCAATCAGCCCCAGCATTTT. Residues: CASSLFVGSNQPQHF.

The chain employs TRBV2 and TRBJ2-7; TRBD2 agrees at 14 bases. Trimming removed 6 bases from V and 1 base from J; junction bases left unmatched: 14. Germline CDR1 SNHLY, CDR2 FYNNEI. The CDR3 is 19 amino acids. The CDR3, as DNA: TGTGCCAGCAGGGACGGACGACTAGCGGGAGGGCCTAGGTCCTACGAGCAGTACTTC. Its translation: CASRDGRLAGGPRSYEQYF.

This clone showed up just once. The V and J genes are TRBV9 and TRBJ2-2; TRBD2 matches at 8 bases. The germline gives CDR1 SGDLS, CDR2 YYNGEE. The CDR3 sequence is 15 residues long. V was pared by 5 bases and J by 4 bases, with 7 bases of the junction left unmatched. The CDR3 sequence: CASRAAGVGTGELFF. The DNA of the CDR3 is TGTGCCAGCAGGGCAGCGGGAGTAGGCACCGGGGAGCTGTTTTTT.

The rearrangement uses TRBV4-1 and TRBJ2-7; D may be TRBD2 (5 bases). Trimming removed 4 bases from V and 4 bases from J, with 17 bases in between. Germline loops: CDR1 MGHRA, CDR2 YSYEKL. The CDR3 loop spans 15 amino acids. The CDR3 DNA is TGCGCCAGCAGCCGGGCGCAGCGGAACAATTACGAGCAGTACTTC. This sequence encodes CASSRAQRNNYEQYF.

The CDR3 is CASSQVAGVIETQYF. The CDR3 coding sequence is TGTGCCAGCAGCCAAGTCGCGGGGGTGATAGAGACCCAGTACTTC. The genes are TRBV3-1 (or the pseudogene TRBV3-2) and TRBJ2-5; 7 nucleotides agree with TRBD2. This CDR3 is 15 amino acids long. Unmatched junction bases numbered 6, after V lost 1 base and J lost 4 bases. CDR1 is LGHDT, CDR2 YNNKEL, per germline (reference sequence).

The CDR3 DNA follows: TGTGCCAGCAGTGTTCAGGGGGCACAACTCGCCTACGAGCAGTACTTC. Encoded protein: CASSVQGAQLAYEQYF. The rearrangement uses TRBV2 and TRBJ2-7; 8 bases fit TRBD1. The CDR3 has 16 residues. The germline V gene has CDR1 SNHLY and CDR2 FYNNEI. After removal of 4 bases from V and 2 bases from J, the junction contained 10 bases not matched to a gene.